The subject of this entry is one T cell receptor (beta chain). The antigen remains unidentified. The germline CDR1 and CDR2 sequences are SGHTA and FQGTGA. The V segment lost 0 bases and the J segment 7 bases; nucleotides outside the gene matches: 4. There are 14 residues in the CDR3. The entry originates in a study of cytomegalovirus exposure and HLA in healthy donors. Study results and limitations: In a later analysis, a genetic analysis reported fewer productive-TCR N-insertions in an Asian-associated ancestry cluster than the cohort average. Many donors carried some public TCRs, although rarity characterized most TCR sequences.

Primers included in the PCR were 60 Vbeta and 13 Jbeta primers. The protocol was immunoSEQ multiplex PCR, while the TCRdb copy is restricted to in-frame clones and leaves out a portion. The table has approximately 110,000 clones, around 80% seen once; the top ten hold around 0.24%. This TCR was sampled from a man aged 45 to 65 in good health and CMV-seronegative. Material: PBMCs. The chain links TRBV7-3 to TRBJ1-2; 8 bases match TRBD1. CDR3 coding DNA: TGTGCCAGCAGCTTAACGGGAACAGGGGGTGGCTACACCTTC. This encodes CASSLTGTGGGYTF.